The subject of this entry is one T cell receptor (beta chain). Antigen: not known. MiXCR was run by TCRdb on the reads, yielding one entry per CDR3 protein. The data show some 800,000 distinct CDR3 sequences, with about 30% seen just once and roughly 12% held by the top ten. Germline V gene data show CDR1 as MNHNS and CDR2 as SASEGT. Trimming shortened V by 5 bases and J by 5 bases, and 16 bases separated the two germline ends. The CDR3 contains 15 residues. This record belongs to a study of T cell repertoires in cytomegalovirus infection. This receptor was obtained from a human donor in good health (CMV status not recorded). Some clones in this sample may be carry-over from other donors' samples. Source: cultured CD8+ T cells from PBMCs, taken from culture after CMV antigen stimulation. The chain links TRBV6-1 to TRBJ2-1; D is tentatively TRBD1 or TRBD2 (6 bases each). The CDR3 nucleotides read TGTGCCAGCAGTCTGACTAGTGGGGGGCACAATGAGCAGTTCTTC. It yields the protein CASSLTSGGHNEQFF.